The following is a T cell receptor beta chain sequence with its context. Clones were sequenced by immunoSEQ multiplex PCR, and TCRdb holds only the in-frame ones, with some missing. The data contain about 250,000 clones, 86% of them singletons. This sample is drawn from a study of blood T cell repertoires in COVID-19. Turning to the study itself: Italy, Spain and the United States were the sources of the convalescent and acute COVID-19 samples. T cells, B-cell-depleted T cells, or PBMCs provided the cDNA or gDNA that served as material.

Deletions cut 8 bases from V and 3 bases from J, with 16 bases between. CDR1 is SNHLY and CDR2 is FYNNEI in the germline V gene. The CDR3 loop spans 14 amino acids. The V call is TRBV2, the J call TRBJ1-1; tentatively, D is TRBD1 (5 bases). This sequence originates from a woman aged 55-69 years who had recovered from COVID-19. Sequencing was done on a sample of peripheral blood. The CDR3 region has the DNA TGTGCCAGCTGGGGGGTTGAGGGTCACACTGAAGCTTTCTTT. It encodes CASWGVEGHTEAFF.